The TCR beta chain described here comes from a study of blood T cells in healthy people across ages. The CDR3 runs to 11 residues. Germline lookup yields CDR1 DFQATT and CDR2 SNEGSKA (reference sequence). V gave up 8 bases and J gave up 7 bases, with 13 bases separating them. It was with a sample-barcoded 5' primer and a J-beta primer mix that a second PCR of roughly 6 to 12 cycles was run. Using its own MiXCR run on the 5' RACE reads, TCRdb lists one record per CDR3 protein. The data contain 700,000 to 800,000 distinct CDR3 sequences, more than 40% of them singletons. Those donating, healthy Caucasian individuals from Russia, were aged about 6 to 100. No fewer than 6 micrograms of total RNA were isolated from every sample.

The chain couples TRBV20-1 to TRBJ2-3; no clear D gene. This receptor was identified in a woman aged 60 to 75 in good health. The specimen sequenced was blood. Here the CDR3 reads CSPPPLNTQYF. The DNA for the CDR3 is TGCAGTCCCCCCCCGCTGAATACGCAGTATTTT.